This TCR beta chain was sequenced for a study of blood T cell repertoires in COVID-19. The table came from immunoSEQ multiplex PCR; TCRdb's copy has only in-frame clones and leaves some out. The sample consists of over 100,000 clones, over 60% of them appearing once. This clone was counted only a few times. The CDR3 has 13 residues. J lost 2 bases, V lost 6 bases, and 5 bases had no gene match. CDR1 and CDR2 from the germline V gene are SQVTM and ANQGSEA. The J gene is TRBJ2-3, the V gene TRBV29-1; 7 bases agree with TRBD2. This receptor was obtained from a woman in her sixties or seventies with acute or convalescent COVID-19. The sequenced material came from peripheral blood. The CDR3 nucleotides read TGCAGCGTCTCGACTAGCCCCACAGATACGCAGTATTTT. Protein: CSVSTSPTDTQYF.